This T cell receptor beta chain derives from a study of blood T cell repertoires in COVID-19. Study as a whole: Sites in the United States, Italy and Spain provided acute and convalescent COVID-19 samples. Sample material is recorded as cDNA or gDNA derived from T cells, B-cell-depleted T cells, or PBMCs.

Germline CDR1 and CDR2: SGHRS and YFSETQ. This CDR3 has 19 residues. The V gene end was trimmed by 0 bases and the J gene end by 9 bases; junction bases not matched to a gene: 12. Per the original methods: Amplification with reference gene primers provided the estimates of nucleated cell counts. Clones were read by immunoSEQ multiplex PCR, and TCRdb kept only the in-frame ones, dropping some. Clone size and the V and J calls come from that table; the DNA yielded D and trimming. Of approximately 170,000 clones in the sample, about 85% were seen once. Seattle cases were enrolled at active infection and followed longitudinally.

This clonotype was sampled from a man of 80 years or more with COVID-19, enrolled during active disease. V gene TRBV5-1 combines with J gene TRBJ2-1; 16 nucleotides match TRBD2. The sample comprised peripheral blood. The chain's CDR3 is CASSLAGTSGGASRGEQFF. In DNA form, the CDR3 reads TGCGCCAGCAGCTTGGCCGGGACTAGCGGGGGGGCCTCTAGGGGTGAGCAGTTCTTC.